The clone carrying this T cell receptor (beta chain) was seen repeatedly, ten times or more. Its antigen is not identified. Germline values: CDR1 SGDLS, CDR2 YYNGEE. The V end lost 3 bases, the J end lost 8 bases, and 23 bases lay between the germline ends. The CDR3 sequence is 17 residues long. The source of the sample is a study of T-cell reconstitution after alpha-beta-depleted transplantation in children. Broader study findings: The origin of high day-60 TCRbeta diversity in some patients lay in surviving recipient T cells and thymic progenitors.

A TCRbeta library incorporating unique molecular identifiers was prepared. TCRdb used MiXCR to reprocess the PCR reads, holding one entry per CDR3 protein. The sample lists roughly 250,000 distinct CDR3 sequences; roughly 8.2% were seen once. Sequences were derived from PBMCs, mostly from graft donor cells, sampled 180 days after TCRalphabeta/CD19-depleted stem cell transplant. This chain connects TRBV9 to TRBJ1-4, with D maybe TRBD1 (6 bases). This clonotype was sampled from a male patient between 5 and 17 years old who had a stem cell transplant for acute lymphoblastic leukemia, so the T cells may come from the graft donor. The CDR3 loop is CASSGGGKVSGKEKLFF. CDR3 in DNA: TGTGCCAGCAGCGGAGGGGGAAAGGTCTCGGGAAAGGAAAAACTGTTTTTT.